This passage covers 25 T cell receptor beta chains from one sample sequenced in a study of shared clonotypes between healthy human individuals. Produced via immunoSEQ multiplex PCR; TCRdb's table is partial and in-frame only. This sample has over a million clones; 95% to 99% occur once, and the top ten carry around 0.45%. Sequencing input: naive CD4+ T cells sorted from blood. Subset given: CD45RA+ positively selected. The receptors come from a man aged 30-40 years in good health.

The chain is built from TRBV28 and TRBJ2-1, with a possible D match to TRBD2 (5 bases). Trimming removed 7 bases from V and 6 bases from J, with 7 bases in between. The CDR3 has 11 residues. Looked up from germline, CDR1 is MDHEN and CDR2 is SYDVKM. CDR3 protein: CASKEANEQFF. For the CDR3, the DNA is TGTGCCAGCAAGGAGGCCAATGAGCAGTTCTTC.

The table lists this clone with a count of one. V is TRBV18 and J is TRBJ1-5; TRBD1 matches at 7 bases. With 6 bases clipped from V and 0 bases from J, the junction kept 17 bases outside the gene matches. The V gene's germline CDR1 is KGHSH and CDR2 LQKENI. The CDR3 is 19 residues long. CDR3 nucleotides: TGTGCCAGCTCCCCCCTTCGACAGGGAAGTGTGAATAGCAATCAGCCCCAGCATTTT. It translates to CASSPLRQGSVNSNQPQHF.

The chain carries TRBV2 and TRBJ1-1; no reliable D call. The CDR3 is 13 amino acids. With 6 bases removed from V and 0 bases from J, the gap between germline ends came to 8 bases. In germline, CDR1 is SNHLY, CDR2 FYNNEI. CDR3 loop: CASRASMNTEAFF. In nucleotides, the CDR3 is TGTGCCAGCAGGGCCTCCATGAACACTGAAGCTTTCTTT.

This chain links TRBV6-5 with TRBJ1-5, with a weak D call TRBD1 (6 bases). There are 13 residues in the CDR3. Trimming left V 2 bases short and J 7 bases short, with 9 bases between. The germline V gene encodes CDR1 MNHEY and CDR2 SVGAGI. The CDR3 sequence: CASSYDQGQPQHF. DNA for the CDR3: TGTGCCAGCAGTTACGACCAGGGGCAGCCCCAGCATTTT.

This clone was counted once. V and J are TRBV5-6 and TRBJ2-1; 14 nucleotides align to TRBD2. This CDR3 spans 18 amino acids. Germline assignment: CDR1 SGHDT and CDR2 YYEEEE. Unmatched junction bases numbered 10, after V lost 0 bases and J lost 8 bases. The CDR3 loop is CASSLVGGGLAGGDEQFF. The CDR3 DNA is TGTGCCAGCAGCTTGGTGGGTGGCGGACTAGCGGGAGGCGATGAGCAGTTCTTC.

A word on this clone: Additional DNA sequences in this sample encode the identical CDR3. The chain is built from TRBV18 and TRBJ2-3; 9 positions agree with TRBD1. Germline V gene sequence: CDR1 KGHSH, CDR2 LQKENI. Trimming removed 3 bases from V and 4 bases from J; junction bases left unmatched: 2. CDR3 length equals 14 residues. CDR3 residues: CASSPRQGADTQYF. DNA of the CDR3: TGTGCCAGCTCACCCAGACAGGGGGCAGATACGCAGTATTTT. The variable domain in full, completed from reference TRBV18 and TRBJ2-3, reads NAGVMQNPRHLVRRRGQEARLRCSPMKGHSHVYWYRQLPEEGLKFMVYLQKENIIDESGMPKERFSAEFPKEGPSILRIQQVVRGDSAAYFCASSPRQGADTQYFGPGTRLTVL.

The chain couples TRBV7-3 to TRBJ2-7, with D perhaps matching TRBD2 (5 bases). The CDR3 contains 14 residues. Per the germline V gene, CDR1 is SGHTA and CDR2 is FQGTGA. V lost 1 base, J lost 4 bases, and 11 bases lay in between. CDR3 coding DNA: TGTGCCAGCAGCTTAATGACGGGATTATACGAGCAGTACTTC. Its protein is CASSLMTGLYEQYF.

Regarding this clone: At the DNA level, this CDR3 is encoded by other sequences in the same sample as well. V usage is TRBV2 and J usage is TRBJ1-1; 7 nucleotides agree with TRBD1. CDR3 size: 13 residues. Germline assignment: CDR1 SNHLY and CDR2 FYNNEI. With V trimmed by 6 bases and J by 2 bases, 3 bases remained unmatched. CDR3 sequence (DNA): TGTGCCAGCAGCAGGGGGGAAAACACTGAAGCTTTCTTT. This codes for CASSRGENTEAFF.

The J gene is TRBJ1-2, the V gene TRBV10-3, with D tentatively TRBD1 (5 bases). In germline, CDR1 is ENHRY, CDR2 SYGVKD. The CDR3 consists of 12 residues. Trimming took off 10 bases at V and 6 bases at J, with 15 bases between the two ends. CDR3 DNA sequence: TGTGCCAGTACAGGAATAAGGGATGGCTACACCTTC. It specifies CASTGIRDGYTF.

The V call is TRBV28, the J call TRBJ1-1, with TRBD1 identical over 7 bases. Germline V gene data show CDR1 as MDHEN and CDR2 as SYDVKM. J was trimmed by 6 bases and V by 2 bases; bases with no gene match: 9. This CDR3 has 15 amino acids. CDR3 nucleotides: TGTGCCAGCAGTTTACCGTACAGGGGCGGGCCTGAAGCTTTCTTT. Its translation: CASSLPYRGGPEAFF.

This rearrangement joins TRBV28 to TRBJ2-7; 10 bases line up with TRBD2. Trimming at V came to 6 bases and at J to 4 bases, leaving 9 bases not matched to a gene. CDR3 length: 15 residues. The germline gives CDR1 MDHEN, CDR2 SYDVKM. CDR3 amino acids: CASSPGLAAIYEQYF. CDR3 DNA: TGTGCCAGCAGCCCTGGACTAGCGGCGATTTACGAGCAGTACTTC.

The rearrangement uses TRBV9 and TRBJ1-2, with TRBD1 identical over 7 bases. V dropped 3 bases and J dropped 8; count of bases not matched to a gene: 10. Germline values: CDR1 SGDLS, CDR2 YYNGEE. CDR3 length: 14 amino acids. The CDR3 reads CASSARQGLGGYTF. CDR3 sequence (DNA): TGTGCCAGCAGCGCAAGACAGGGTTTAGGGGGCTACACCTTC. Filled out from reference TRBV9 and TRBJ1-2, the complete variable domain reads DSGVTQTPKHLITATGQRVTLRCSPRSGDLSVYWYQQSLDQGLQFLIQYYNGEERAKGNILERFSAQQFPDLHSELNLSSLELGDSALYFCASSARQGLGGYTFGSGTRLTVV.

The CDR3 nucleotides read TGTGCCAGCAGCTTGGTCGAGTCCACTGAAGCTTTCTTT. As protein: CASSLVESTEAFF. The chain recombines TRBV5-6 with TRBJ1-1; D remains ambiguous. V lost 0 bases and J lost 4, with 7 bases in between. Per the germline V gene, CDR1 is SGHDT and CDR2 is YYEEEE. The CDR3 extends over 13 amino acids.

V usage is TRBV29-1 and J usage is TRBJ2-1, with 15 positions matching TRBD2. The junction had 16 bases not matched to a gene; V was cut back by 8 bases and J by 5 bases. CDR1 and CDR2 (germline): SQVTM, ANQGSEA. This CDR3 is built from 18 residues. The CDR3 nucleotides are TGCAGCCTGTCGGGGACTAGCGGGAGGTTTGGTTCCAACAATGAGCAGTTCTTC. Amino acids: CSLSGTSGRFGSNNEQFF.

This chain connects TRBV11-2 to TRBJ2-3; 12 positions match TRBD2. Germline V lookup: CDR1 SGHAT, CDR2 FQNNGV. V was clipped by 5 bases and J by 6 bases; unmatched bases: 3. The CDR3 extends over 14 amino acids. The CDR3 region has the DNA TGTGCCAGCAGCGCCGGGACTAGCGGGGATACGCAGTATTTT. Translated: CASSAGTSGDTQYF. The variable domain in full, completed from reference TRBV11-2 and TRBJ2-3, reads EAGVAQSPRYKIIEKRQSVAFWCNPISGHATLYWYQQILGQGPKLLIQFQNNGVVDDSQLPKDRFSAERLKGVDSTLKIQPAKLEDSAVYLCASSAGTSGDTQYFGPGTRLTVL.

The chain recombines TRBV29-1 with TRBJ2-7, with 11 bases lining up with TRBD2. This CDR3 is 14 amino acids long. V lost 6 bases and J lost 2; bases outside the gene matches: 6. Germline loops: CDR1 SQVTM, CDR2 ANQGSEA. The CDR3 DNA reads TGCAGCGTGTACGGGACTAGCGGCACCTACGAGCAGTACTTC. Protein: CSVYGTSGTYEQYF.

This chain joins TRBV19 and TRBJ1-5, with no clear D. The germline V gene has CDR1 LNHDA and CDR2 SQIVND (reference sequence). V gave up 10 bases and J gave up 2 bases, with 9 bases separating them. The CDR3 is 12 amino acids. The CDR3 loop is CATTSGNQPQHF. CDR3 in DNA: TGTGCCACCACCTCAGGCAATCAGCCCCAGCATTTT. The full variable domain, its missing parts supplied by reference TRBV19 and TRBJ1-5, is DGGITQSPKYLFRKEGQNVTLSCEQNLNHDAMYWYRQDPGQGLRLIYYSQIVNDFQKGDIAEGYSVSREKKESFPLTVTSAQKNPTAFYLCATTSGNQPQHFGDGTRLSIL.

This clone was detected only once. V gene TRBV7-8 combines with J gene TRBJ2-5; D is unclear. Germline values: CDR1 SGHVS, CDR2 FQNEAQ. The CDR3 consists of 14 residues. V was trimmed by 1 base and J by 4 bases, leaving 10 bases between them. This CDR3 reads CASSLGNWGETQYF. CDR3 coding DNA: TGTGCCAGCAGCTTAGGTAACTGGGGAGAGACCCAGTACTTC.

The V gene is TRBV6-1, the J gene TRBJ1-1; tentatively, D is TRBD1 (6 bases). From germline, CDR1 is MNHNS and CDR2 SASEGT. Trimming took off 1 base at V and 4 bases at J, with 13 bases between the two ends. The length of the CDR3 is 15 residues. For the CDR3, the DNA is TGTGCCAGCAGTGAAGTAGGGGGGTGGGTCACTGAAGCTTTCTTT. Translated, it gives CASSEVGGWVTEAFF.

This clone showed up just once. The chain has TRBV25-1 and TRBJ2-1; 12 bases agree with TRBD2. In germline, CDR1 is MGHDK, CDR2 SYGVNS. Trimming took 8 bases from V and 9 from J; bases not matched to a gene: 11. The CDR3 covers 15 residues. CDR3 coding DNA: TGTGCCAGCTTACGACCTAGCGGGAGGGCCGCTGAGCAGTTCTTC. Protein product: CASLRPSGRAAEQFF.

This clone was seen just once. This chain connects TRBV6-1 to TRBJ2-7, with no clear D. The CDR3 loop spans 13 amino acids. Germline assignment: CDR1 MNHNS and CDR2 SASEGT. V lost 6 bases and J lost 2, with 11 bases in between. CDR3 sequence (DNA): TGTGCCAGCAGCGCCGCCCGAACCTACGAGCAGTACTTC. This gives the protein CASSAARTYEQYF.

CDR3 in DNA: TGCGCCAGCAGCCCCGAGGGGTACAATGAGCAGTTCTTC. As protein: CASSPEGYNEQFF. The chain links TRBV5-1 to TRBJ2-1; TRBD1 or TRBD2 may be the D gene (5 bases each). The ends were cut back, 4 bases at V and 4 bases at J, with 9 bases in the middle. The CDR3 contains 13 residues. From germline, CDR1 is SGHRS and CDR2 YFSETQ. Looking up the rest from reference TRBV5-1 and TRBJ2-1 gives the full variable domain: KAGVTQTPRYLIKTRGQQVTLSCSPISGHRSVSWYQQTPGQGLQFLFEYFSETQRNKGNFPGRFSGRQFSNSRSEMNVSTLELGDSALYLCASSPEGYNEQFFGPGTRLTVL.

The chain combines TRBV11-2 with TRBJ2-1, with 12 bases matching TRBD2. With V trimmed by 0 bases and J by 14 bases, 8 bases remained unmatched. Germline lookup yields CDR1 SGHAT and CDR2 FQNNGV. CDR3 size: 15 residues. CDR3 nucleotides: TGTGCCAGCAGCTTAGAACCGGGGCTAGCGGGAGGGGAGTTCTTC. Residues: CASSLEPGLAGGEFF.

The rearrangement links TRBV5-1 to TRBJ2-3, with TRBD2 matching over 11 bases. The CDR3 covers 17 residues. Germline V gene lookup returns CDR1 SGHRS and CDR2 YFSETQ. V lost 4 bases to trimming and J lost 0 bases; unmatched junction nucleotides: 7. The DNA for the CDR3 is TGCGCCAGCAGCGACGTGACTAGCGGGAAAAGCACAGATACGCAGTATTTT. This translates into CASSDVTSGKSTDTQYF.

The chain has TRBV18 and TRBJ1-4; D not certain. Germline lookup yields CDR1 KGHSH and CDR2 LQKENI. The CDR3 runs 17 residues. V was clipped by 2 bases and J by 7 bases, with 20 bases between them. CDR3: CASSPLNSRTMGEKLFF. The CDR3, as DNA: TGTGCCAGCTCACCATTAAATTCCCGGACCATGGGTGAAAAACTGTTTTTT.